The subject of this entry is one TCR beta chain. The antigen is undetermined. Sequencing was performed with immunoSEQ multiplex PCR; in TCRdb, only in-frame clones are kept and a portion is missing. The sample contains about 120,000 clones, roughly 95% of which appear only once. These data originate in a study of graft-versus-host responses after intestinal transplantation. The CDR3 runs to 13 residues. Trimming cost V 0 bases and J 0 bases, with 5 bases left between them. CDR1 and CDR2 from the germline V gene are SQVTM and ANQGSEA. The sample was unstimulated CD8+ T cells sorted from spleen or lymph node cells, taken before intestinal transplant. The receptor comes from a human donor who received an intestinal transplant. This chain joins TRBV29-1 and TRBJ1-2; D unresolved. CDR3 protein: CSVEDRTNYGYTF. CDR3 sequence (DNA): TGCAGCGTTGAAGACAGGACTAACTATGGCTACACCTTC.